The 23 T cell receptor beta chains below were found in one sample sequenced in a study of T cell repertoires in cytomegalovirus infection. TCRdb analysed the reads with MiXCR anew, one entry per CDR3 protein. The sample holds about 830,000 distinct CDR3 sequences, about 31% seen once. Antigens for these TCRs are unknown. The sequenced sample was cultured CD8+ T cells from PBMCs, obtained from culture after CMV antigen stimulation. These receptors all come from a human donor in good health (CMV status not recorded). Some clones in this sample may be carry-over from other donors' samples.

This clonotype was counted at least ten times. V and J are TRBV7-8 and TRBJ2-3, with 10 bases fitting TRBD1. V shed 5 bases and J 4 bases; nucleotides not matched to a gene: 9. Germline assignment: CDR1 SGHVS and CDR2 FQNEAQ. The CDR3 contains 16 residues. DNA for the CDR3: TGTGCCAGCAGCCTACAACTGACAGGGGGCGCAGATACGCAGTATTTT. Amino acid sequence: CASSLQLTGGADTQYF.

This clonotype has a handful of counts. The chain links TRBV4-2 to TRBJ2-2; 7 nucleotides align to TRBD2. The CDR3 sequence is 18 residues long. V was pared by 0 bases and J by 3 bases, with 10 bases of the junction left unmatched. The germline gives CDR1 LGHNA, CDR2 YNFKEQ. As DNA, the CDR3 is TGTGCCAGCAGCCAAGAAGCCCCTGGGAGGGCCGACACCGGGGAGCTGTTTTTT. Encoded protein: CASSQEAPGRADTGELFF.

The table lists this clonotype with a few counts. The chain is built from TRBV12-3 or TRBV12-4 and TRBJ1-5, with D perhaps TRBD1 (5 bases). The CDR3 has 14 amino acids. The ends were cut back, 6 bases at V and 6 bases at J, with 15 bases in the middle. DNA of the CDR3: TGTGCCAGCAGAACACAGGTTCATGGTCAGCCCCAGCATTTT. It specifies CASRTQVHGQPQHF.

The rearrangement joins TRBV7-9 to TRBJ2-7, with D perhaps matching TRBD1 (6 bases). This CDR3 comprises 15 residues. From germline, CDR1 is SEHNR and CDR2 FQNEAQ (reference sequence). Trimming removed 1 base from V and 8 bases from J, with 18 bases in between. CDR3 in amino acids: CASSLGQERIFKQYF. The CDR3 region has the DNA TGTGCCAGCAGCTTAGGACAGGAAAGGATATTTAAGCAGTACTTC.

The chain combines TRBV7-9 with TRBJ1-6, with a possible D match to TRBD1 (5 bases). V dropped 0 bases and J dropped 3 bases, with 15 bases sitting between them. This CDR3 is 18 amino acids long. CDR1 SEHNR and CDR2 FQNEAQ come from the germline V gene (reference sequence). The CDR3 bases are TGTGCCAGCAGCTTAGCCCGGGACGAATGGGGCTATAATTCACCCCTCCACTTT. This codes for CASSLARDEWGYNSPLHF. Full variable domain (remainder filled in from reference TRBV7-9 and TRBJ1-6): DTGVSQNPRHKITKRGQNVTFRCDPISEHNRLYWYRQTLGQGPEFLTYFQNEAQLEKSRLLSDRFSAERPKGSFSTLEIQRTEQGDSAMYLCASSLARDEWGYNSPLHFGNGTRLTVT.

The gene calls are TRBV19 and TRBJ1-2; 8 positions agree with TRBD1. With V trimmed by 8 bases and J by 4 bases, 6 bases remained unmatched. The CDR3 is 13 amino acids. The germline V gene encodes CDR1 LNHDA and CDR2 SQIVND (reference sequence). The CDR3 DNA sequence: TGTGCCAGTGTACAGGGGGGCAGCTATGGCTACACCTTC. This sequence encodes CASVQGGSYGYTF.

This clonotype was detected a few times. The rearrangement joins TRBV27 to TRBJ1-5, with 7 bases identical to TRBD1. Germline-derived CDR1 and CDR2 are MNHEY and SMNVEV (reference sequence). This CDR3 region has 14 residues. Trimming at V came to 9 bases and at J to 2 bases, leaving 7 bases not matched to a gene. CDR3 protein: CASRQGLGNQPQHF. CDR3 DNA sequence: TGTGCCAGTCGACAGGGACTGGGCAATCAGCCCCAGCATTTT.

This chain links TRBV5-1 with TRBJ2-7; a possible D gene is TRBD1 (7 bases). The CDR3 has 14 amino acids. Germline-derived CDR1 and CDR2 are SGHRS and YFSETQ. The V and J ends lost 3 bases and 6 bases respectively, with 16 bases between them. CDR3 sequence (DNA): TGCGCCAGCAGCTGGGGGGACAGCCCCGGCGAGCAGTACTTC. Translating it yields CASSWGDSPGEQYF. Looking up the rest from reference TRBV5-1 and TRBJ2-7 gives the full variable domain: KAGVTQTPRYLIKTRGQQVTLSCSPISGHRSVSWYQQTPGQGLQFLFEYFSETQRNKGNFPGRFSGRQFSNSRSEMNVSTLELGDSALYLCASSWGDSPGEQYFGPGTRLTVT.

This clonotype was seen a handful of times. CDR3 sequence reads: CASSLEGQGRPSNQPQHF. In DNA form, the CDR3 reads TGTGCCAGCAGCTTAGAGGGACAGGGGAGGCCCAGCAATCAGCCCCAGCATTTT. The rearrangement joins TRBV7-8 to TRBJ1-5, with 10 bases fitting TRBD1. J was trimmed by 1 base and V by 1 base; bases with no gene match: 7. CDR1 is SGHVS and CDR2 is FQNEAQ in the germline V gene. The CDR3 is 18 amino acids.

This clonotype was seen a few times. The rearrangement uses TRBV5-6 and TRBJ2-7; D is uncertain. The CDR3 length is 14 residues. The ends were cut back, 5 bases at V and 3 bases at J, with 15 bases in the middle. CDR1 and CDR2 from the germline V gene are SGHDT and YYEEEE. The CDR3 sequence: CASSPPYADYEQYV. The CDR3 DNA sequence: TGTGCCAGCAGTCCGCCCTATGCAGACTACGAGCAGTACGTC.

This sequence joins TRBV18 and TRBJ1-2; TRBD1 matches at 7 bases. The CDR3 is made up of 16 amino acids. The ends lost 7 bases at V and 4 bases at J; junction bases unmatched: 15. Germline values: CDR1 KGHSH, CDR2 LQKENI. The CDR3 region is CASFGGQSGASYGYTF. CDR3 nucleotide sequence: TGTGCCAGCTTCGGGGGACAGTCAGGGGCAAGCTATGGCTACACCTTC.

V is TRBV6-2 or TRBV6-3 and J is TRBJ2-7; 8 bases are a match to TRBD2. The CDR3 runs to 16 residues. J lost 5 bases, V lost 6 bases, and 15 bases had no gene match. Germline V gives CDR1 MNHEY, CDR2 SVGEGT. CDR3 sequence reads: CASSPLYAGGDHEQYF. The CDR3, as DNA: TGTGCCAGCAGCCCTCTTTATGCGGGGGGCGACCACGAGCAGTACTTC.

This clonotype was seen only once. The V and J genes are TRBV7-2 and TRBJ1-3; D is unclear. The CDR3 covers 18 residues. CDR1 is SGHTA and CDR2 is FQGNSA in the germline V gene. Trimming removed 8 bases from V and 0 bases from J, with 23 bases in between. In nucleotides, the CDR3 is TGTGCCAGCGGCCGCTCCCTTTTGACGGAAGGCTCTGGAAACACCATATATTTT. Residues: CASGRSLLTEGSGNTIYF.

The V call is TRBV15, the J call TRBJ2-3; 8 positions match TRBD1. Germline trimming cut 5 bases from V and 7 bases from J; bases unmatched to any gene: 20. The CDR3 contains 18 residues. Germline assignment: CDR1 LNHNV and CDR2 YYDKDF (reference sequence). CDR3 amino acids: CATSGPFSQGAHSHTQYF. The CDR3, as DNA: TGTGCCACCAGCGGACCCTTTTCGCAGGGGGCGCATAGTCATACGCAGTATTTT.

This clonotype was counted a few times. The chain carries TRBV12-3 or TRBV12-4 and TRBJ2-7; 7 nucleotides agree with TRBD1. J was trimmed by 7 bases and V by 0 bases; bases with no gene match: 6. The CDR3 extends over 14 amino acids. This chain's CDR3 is CASSLAGTAREQYF. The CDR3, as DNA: TGTGCCAGCAGTTTAGCCGGGACAGCTAGAGAGCAGTACTTC.

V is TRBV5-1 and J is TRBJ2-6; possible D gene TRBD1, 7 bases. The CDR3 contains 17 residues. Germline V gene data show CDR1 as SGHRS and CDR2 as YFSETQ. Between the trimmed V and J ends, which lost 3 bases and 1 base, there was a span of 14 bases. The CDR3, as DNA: TGCGCCAGCAGCTCGCGGGACAGCGCTTCTGGGGCCAACGTCCTGACTTTC. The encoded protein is CASSSRDSASGANVLTF.

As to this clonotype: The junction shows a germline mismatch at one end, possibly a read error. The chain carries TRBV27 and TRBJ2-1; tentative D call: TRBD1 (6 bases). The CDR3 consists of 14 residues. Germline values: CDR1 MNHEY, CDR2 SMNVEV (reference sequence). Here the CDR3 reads CASSIRDTYNGQFF. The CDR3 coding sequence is TGTGCCAGCAGTATCCGGGACACATACAATGGGCAGTTCTTC.

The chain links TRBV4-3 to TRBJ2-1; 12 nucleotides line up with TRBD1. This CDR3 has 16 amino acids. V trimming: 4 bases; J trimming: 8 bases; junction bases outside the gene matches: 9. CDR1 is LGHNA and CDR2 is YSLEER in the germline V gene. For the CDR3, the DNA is TGCGCCAGCAGCCTTACTCCGGGACAGGGGGCACATGAGCAGTTCTTC. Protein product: CASSLTPGQGAHEQFF.

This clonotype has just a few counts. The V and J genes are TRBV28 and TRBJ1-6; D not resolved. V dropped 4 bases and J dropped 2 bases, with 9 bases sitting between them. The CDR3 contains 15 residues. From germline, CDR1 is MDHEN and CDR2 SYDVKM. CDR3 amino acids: CASSSGRTYNSPLHF. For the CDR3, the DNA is TGTGCCAGCAGTTCAGGCCGGACCTATAATTCACCCCTCCACTTT.

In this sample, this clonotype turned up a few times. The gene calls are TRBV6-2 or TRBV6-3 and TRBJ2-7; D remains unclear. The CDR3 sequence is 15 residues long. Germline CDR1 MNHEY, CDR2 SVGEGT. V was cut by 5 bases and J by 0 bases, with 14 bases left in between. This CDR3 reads CASSNPAESSYEQYV. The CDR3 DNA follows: TGTGCCAGCAGTAACCCGGCGGAGAGCTCCTACGAGCAGTACGTC.

CDR3 loop: CASSQYLAGINNEQFF. The CDR3 nucleotides read TGCGCCAGCAGCCAGTATCTAGCGGGGATAAACAATGAGCAGTTCTTC. The chain carries TRBV4-3 and TRBJ2-1; 9 bases are shared with TRBD2. After removal of 3 bases from V and 5 bases from J, the junction contained 8 bases not matched to a gene. This CDR3 is 16 amino acids long. Germline CDR1 is LGHNA and CDR2 is YSLEER.

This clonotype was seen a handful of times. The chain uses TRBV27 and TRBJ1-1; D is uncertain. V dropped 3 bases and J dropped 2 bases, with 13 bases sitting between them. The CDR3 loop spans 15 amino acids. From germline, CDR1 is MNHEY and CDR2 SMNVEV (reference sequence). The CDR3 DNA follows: TGTGCCAGCAGTTTGAGTGGAGAGGCAAACACTGAAGCTTTCTTT. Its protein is CASSLSGEANTEAFF.

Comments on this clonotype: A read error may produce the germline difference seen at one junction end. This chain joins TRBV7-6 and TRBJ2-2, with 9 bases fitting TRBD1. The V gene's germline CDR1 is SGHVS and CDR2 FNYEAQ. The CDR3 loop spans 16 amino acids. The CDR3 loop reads CASSYTGGWVTEELFF. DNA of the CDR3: TGTGCCAGCAGCTATACAGGGGGCTGGGTCACCGAGGAGCTGTTTTTT.